Described below is a single TCR beta chain sequence and its context. This CDR3 is built from 14 residues. Germline-derived CDR1 and CDR2 are MDHEN and SYDVKM. Trimming removed 1 base at V and 4 bases at J, with 5 bases between. The sample belongs to a study of cytomegalovirus exposure and HLA in healthy donors. With 60 Vbeta and 13 Jbeta primers, the PCR was carried out. The assay was immunoSEQ multiplex PCR, and TCRdb's table has in-frame clones only and misses some. Listed are around 200,000 clones; roughly 1.2% falls within the top ten. The J gene is TRBJ2-6, the V gene TRBV28; D is unresolved. Sequenced sample: PBMCs. This clonotype originated in a girl aged 2-9 years in good health and CMV-seropositive. The CDR3 loop is CASSLLTGANVLTF. CDR3 DNA sequence: TGTGCCAGCAGTTTATTGACAGGGGCCAACGTCCTGACTTTC.